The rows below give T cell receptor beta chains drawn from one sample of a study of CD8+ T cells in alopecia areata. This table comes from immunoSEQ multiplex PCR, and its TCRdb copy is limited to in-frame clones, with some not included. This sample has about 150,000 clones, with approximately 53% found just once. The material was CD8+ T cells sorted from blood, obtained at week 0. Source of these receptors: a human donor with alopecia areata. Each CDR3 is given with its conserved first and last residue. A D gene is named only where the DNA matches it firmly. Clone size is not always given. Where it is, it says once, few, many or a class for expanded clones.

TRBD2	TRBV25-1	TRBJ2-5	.	CASGGLAEETQYF	TGTGCCAGCGGAGGACTAGCGGAAGAGACCCAGTACTTC
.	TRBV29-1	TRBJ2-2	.	CSVEGPGRTGELFF	TGCAGCGTTGAAGGTCCAGGGCGGACCGGGGAGCTGTTTTTT
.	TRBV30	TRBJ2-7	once	CAWSAGRGPYEQYF	TGTGCCTGGAGTGCGGGCAGGGGCCCCTACGAGCAGTACTTC
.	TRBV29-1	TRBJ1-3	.	CSGKDSSGNTIYF	TGCAGCGGGAAAGACAGCTCTGGAAACACCATATATTTT
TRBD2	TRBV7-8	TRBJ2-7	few	CASSISGALSYEQYF	TGTGCCAGCAGCATTAGCGGGGCGCTCTCCTACGAGCAGTACTTC
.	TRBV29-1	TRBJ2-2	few	CSGRLAGELFF	TGCAGCGGGCGCCTGGCCGGGGAGCTGTTTTTT
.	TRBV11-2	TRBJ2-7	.	CASSLYQGSYEQYF	TGTGCCAGCAGCCTCTATCAGGGATCCTACGAGCAGTACTTC
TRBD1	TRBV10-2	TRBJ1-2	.	CASSESNRGNGYTF	TGCGCCAGCAGTGAGTCAAACAGGGGTAACGGCTACACCTTC
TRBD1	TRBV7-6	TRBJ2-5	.	CASSLERGPGETQYF	TGTGCCAGCAGCTTAGAAAGGGGGCCGGGGGAGACCCAGTACTTC
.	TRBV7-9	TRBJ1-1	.	CASSFDGAEAFF	TGTGCCAGCAGCTTCGATGGTGCTGAAGCTTTCTTT
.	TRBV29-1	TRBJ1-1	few	CSVRDGGNTEAFF	TGCAGCGTTCGGGACGGGGGGAACACTGAAGCTTTCTTT
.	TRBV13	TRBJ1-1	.	CASSSLGFGGANTEAFF	TGTGCCAGCAGCTCGCTCGGTTTCGGAGGGGCCAACACTGAAGCTTTCTTT
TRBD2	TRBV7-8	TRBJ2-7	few	CASSSLAGGLEQYF	TGTGCCAGCAGCTCACTAGCGGGGGGGCTCGAGCAGTACTTC
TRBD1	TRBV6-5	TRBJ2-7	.	CASSYSRDRGYEQYF	TGTGCCAGCAGTTACTCTCGGGACAGGGGCTACGAGCAGTACTTC
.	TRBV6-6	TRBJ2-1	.	CASSSLSSVNEQFF	TGTGCCAGCAGTTCCCTATCTAGCGTAAATGAGCAGTTCTTC
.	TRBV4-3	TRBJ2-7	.	CASSQDSIGEQYF	TGCGCCAGCAGCCAAGATTCCATAGGGGAGCAGTACTTC
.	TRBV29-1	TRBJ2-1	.	CSLYLGGEQFF	TGCAGCTTATACCTCGGAGGGGAGCAGTTCTTC
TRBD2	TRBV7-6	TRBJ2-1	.	CASSLEAGTSGGANEQFF	TGTGCCAGCAGCTTAGAGGCCGGGACTAGCGGGGGGGCCAATGAGCAGTTCTTC
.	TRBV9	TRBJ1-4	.	CASSVGQFIGPNEKLFF	TGTGCCAGCAGCGTAGGCCAATTCATCGGTCCAAATGAAAAACTGTTTTTT
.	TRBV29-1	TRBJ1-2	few	CSVEDPRTNYGYTF	TGCAGCGTTGAAGACCCAAGAACTAACTATGGCTACACCTTC
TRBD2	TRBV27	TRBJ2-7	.	CASSFPGGEQYF	TGTGCCAGCAGTTTCCCCGGGGGGGAGCAGTACTTC
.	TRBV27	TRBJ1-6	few	CASSVSDRQNSPLHF	TGTGCCAGCAGTGTATCGGACAGACAGAATTCACCCCTCCACTTT
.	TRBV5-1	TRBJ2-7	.	CASTDSYEQYF	TGCGCCAGCACGGACAGCTACGAGCAGTACTTC
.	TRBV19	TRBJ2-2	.	CASSTSVGELFF	TGTGCCAGTAGTACAAGCGTCGGGGAGCTGTTTTTT
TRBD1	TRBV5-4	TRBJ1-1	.	CASSLDRDSEAFF	TGTGCCAGCAGCTTGGATCGGGACAGTGAAGCTTTCTTT
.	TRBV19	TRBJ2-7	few	CASTKDSISYEQYF	TGTGCCAGTACCAAGGACAGTATCTCCTACGAGCAGTACTTC
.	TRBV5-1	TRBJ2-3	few	CASSWDGDTQYF	TGCGCCAGCAGCTGGGACGGGGATACGCAGTATTTT
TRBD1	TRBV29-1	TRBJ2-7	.	CSAGGQGASYEQYF	TGCAGCGCCGGGGGACAGGGGGCCTCCTACGAGCAGTACTTC
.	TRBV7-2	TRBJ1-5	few	CASSLTSGVYSNQPQHF	TGTGCCAGCAGCTTAACTTCGGGGGTCTATAGCAATCAGCCCCAGCATTTT
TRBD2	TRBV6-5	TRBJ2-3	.	CASSPTSEADTQYF	TGTGCCAGCAGCCCAACTAGCGAGGCAGATACGCAGTATTTT
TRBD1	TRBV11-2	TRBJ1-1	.	CASSSPGQGNTEAFF	TGTGCCAGCAGCTCCCCGGGACAGGGGAACACTGAAGCTTTCTTT
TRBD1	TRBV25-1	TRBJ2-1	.	CASSDPRTGSSYNEQFF	TGTGCCAGCAGTGACCCCCGGACAGGGAGCTCCTACAATGAGCAGTTCTTC
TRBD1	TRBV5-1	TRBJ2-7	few	CASSLGQGTNEQYF	TGCGCCAGCAGCCTAGGACAGGGAACGAACGAGCAGTACTTC
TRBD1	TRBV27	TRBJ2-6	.	CASSPRGQGALGANVLTF	TGTGCCAGCAGTCCTCGGGGACAGGGGGCGCTGGGGGCCAACGTCCTGACTTTC
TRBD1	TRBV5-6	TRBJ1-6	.	CASSDGTGNSPLHF	TGTGCCAGCAGCGACGGGACAGGGAATTCACCCCTCCACTTT
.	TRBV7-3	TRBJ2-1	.	CASSLMDQGGLSSYNEQFF	TGTGCCAGCAGCTTAATGGACCAGGGCGGCCTTAGCTCCTACAATGAGCAGTTCTTC
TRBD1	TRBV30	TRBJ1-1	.	CAWSSGQESEAFF	TGTGCCTGGAGTTCGGGACAGGAATCTGAAGCTTTCTTT
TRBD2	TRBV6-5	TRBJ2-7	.	CASSQRGANEQYF	TGTGCCAGCAGTCAGCGGGGGGCCAACGAGCAGTACTTC
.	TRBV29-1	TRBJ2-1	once	CSVERGSYNEQFF	TGCAGCGTTGAGCGGGGCTCCTACAATGAGCAGTTCTTC
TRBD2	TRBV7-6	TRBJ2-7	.	CASSLSPLREVRSSYEQYF	TGTGCCAGCAGCTTATCTCCCCTGCGGGAGGTACGTAGCTCCTACGAGCAGTACTTC
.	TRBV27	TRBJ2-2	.	CASRRDFPNTGELFF	TGTGCCAGCAGACGGGACTTCCCGAACACCGGGGAGCTGTTTTTT
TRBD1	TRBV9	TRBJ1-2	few	CASSSGTGNYGYTF	TGTGCCAGCAGCTCTGGGACAGGAAACTATGGCTACACCTTC
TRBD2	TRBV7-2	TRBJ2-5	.	CASRRAGENQETQYF	TGTGCCAGCAGGAGAGCGGGGGAGAACCAAGAGACCCAGTACTTC
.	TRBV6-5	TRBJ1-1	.	CASRVGQENTEAFF	TGTGCCAGCCGGGTAGGGCAGGAGAACACTGAAGCTTTCTTT
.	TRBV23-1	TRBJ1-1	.	CASSRSRGSSTEAFF	TGCGCCAGCAGTCGAAGTAGGGGAAGTTCCACTGAAGCTTTCTTT
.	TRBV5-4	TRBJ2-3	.	CASSRGGGQKSTDTQYF	TGTGCCAGCTCCCGAGGCGGGGGACAGAAAAGCACAGATACGCAGTATTTT
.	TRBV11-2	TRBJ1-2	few	CASSFARGGYTF	TGTGCCAGCAGCTTTGCAAGGGGTGGCTACACCTTC
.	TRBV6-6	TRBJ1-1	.	CASSSSAGPEAFF	TGTGCCAGCAGTTCTTCCGCAGGCCCTGAAGCTTTCTTT
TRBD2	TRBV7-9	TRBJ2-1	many	CASSRTSGGANEQFF	TGTGCCAGCAGTCGCACTAGCGGGGGGGCCAATGAGCAGTTCTTC
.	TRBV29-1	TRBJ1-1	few	CSVAINTEAFF	TGCAGCGTTGCCATTAACACTGAAGCTTTCTTT
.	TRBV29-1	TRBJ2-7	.	CSVEDRQSYEQYF	TGCAGCGTTGAAGATCGGCAGAGCTACGAGCAGTACTTC
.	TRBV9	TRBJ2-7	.	CASSPGENYEQYF	TGTGCCAGCAGCCCGGGAGAAAACTACGAGCAGTACTTC
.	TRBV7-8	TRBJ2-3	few	CATYMGAGGTDTQYF	TGTGCCACCTACATGGGGGCGGGGGGCACAGATACGCAGTATTTT
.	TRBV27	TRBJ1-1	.	CASRQGTGTEAFF	TGTGCCAGCAGACAGGGTACAGGGACTGAAGCTTTCTTT
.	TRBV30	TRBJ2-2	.	CAWSEGGVTGELFF	TGTGCCTGGAGTGAGGGGGGAGTCACCGGGGAGCTGTTTTTT
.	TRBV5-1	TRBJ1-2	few	CASSLAGQADGYTF	TGCGCCAGCAGCTTGGCGGGTCAGGCCGACGGCTACACCTTC
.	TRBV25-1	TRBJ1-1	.	CASSDIRENTEAFF	TGTGCCAGCAGTGATATTCGGGAGAACACTGAAGCTTTCTTT
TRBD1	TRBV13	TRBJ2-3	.	CASSLEGQGTDTQYF	TGTGCCAGCAGCTTAGAAGGACAGGGTACAGATACGCAGTATTTT
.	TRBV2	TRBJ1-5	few	CASSEGRNQPQHF	TGTGCCAGCAGTGAAGGACGCAATCAGCCCCAGCATTTT
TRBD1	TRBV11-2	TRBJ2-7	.	CASTGGQNSYEQYF	TGTGCCAGCACTGGGGGACAGAACTCCTACGAGCAGTACTTC